The 7 T cell receptor beta chains in this list originate from one sample, sequenced in a study of cytomegalovirus exposure and HLA in healthy donors (dated by TCRdb to the late 2010s). The library was produced with the immunoSEQ multiplex PCR assay. A mixture of 60 forward primers for TCR Vbeta segments and 13 reverse primers for TCR Jbeta segments was used in the multiplex PCR. TCRdb carries this immuneACCESS record with in-frame sequences only. Its versions omit some clonotypes, under half of them owing to an unresolved V gene in the studies checked, with the rest unexplained. For this sample there are about 210,000 clones; about 81% appear just once. The top ten hold approximately 5.7% of the sample. The sample consisted of PBMCs. These receptor sequences come from a man aged 35 to 55 in good health and CMV-seropositive.

The chain carries TRBV5-1 and TRBJ2-3; TRBD2 might be the D (6 bases). With 7 bases removed from V and 1 base from J, the gap between germline ends came to 13 bases. CDR3 length: 14 amino acids. Per the germline V gene, CDR1 is SGHRS and CDR2 is YFSETQ. The DNA for the CDR3 is TGCGCCAGCCGACCGGGGGTCGGCACAGATACGCAGTATTTT. This translates into CASRPGVGTDTQYF.

This clone has a handful of counts. V usage is TRBV19 and J usage is TRBJ2-3, with D tentatively TRBD1 (6 bases). The germline V and J ends were trimmed by 6 bases and 0 bases, with 10 bases remaining between them. The germline V gene encodes CDR1 LNHDA and CDR2 SQIVND (reference sequence). The CDR3 runs 14 residues. CDR3 sequence (DNA): TGTGCCAGTAGGGCGAGGGGGAGCACAGATACGCAGTATTTT. Protein product: CASRARGSTDTQYF.

The V gene is TRBV11-2, the J gene TRBJ1-4; TRBD1 aligns across 8 bases. CDR1 SGHAT and CDR2 FQNNGV come from the germline V gene. This CDR3 has 17 residues. V lost 0 bases, J lost 3 bases, and 6 bases stayed unmatched. In nucleotides, the CDR3 is TGTGCCAGCAGCTTAGAACTTGGGACAGGCCCTAATGAAAAACTGTTTTTT. Amino acids: CASSLELGTGPNEKLFF.

The chain links TRBV6-5 to TRBJ2-7; 9 bases map to TRBD1. The J segment lost 2 bases and the V segment lost 7 bases, leaving 6 bases of the junction unmatched. Germline V gives CDR1 MNHEY, CDR2 SVGAGI. The CDR3 consists of 14 residues. CDR3 DNA sequence: TGTGCCAGCACTCGGACAGGGGCCACCTACGAGCAGTACTTC. Its protein product is CASTRTGATYEQYF.

The chain joins TRBV29-1 to TRBJ2-1, with 9 bases fitting TRBD1. V trimming: 1 base; J trimming: 8 bases; junction bases outside the gene matches: 6. The CDR3 is 14 residues long. The germline V gene has CDR1 SQVTM and CDR2 ANQGSEA. This chain's CDR3 is CSVEAPGQGDEQFF. CDR3 sequence (DNA): TGCAGCGTTGAAGCGCCGGGACAGGGCGATGAGCAGTTCTTC.

This clone was found many times. CDR3 residues: CASSIDPYTEAFF. In nucleotides, the CDR3 is TGTGCCAGTAGTATAGATCCGTACACTGAAGCTTTCTTT. The rearrangement links TRBV19 to TRBJ1-1; D uncertain. There are 13 residues in the CDR3. Trimming stripped 0 bases from V and 3 bases from J, with 5 bases between. The germline gives CDR1 LNHDA, CDR2 SQIVND (reference sequence).

The chain employs TRBV7-9 and TRBJ2-5; 8 positions agree with TRBD2. CDR1 and CDR2 (germline): SEHNR, FQNEAQ (reference sequence). This CDR3 comprises 17 residues. V lost 5 bases, J lost 5 bases, and 16 bases stayed unmatched. CDR3 bases: TGTGCCAGCAGCCCGGGGGGGGGCCCGCGCCCTCGCGAGACCCAGTACTTC. Translated, it gives CASSPGGGPRPRETQYF.